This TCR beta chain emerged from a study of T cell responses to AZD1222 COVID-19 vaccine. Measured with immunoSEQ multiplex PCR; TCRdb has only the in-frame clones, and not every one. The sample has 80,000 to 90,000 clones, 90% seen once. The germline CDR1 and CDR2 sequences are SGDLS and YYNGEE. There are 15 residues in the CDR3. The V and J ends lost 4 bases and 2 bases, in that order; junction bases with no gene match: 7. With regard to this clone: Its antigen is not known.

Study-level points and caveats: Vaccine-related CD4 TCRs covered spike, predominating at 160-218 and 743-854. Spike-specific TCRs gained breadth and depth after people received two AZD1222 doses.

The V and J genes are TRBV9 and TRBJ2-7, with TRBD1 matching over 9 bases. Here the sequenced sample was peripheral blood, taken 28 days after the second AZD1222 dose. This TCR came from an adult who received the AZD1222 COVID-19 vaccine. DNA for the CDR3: TGTGCCAGCAGCCAGACGGGACAGGGAGCCTACGAGCAGTACTTC. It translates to CASSQTGQGAYEQYF. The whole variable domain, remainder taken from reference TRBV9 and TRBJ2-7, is DSGVTQTPKHLITATGQRVTLRCSPRSGDLSVYWYQQSLDQGLQFLIQYYNGEERAKGNILERFSAQQFPDLHSELNLSSLELGDSALYFCASSQTGQGAYEQYFGPGTRLTVT.